These 5 T cell receptor beta chains were sequenced from one sample in a study of CD8 T cells in ankylosing spondylitis. General study points: Typical of ankylosing spondylitis blood, it appeared, was a TCR beta motif of several highly homologous variants.

Using its own MiXCR run on the 5' RACE reads, TCRdb lists one record per CDR3 protein. Among approximately 500,000 distinct CDR3 sequences listed, 9.5% to 15% were seen once. Their target antigens are unknown. Sequencing used blood, either unsorted or a sorted T cell fraction (not recorded which). Source of these receptors: a male donor with ankylosing spondylitis.

The rearrangement uses TRBV9 and TRBJ2-1, with D hard to call. Trimming pared 0 bases from V and 6 bases from J, leaving 7 bases between. Germline CDR1 and CDR2: SGDLS and YYNGEE. The CDR3 sequence is 13 residues long. CDR3 sequence (DNA): TGTGCCAGCAGCGTAGACTACGGCAATGAGCAGTTCTTC. Its translation: CASSVDYGNEQFF.

On this clonotype: It may be a read error: a sequence one base away is much more abundant. The CDR3 loop is CATSDTGQGFETQYF. The CDR3, as DNA: TGTGCCACCAGTGACACGGGACAGGGTTTTGAGACCCAGTACTTC. The chain combines TRBV24-1 with TRBJ2-5; TRBD1 matches 9 bases. Losses at the gene ends were 4 bases for V and 5 bases for J; bases not matched to a gene: 7. This CDR3 has 15 residues. CDR1 is KGHDR, CDR2 SFDVKD, per germline.

The chain is built from TRBV28 and TRBJ1-4; maybe TRBD1 (6 bases). Germline V CDR1 and CDR2: MDHEN, SYDVKM. The CDR3 is made up of 13 amino acids. Trimming removed 11 bases at V and 4 bases at J, with 14 bases between. DNA for the CDR3: TGTGCCGCAGGCAGGGGCGATAATGAAAAACTGTTTTTT. Translated: CAAGRGDNEKLFF.

This clonotype came up many times. V and J are TRBV6-1 and TRBJ2-7, with 7 bases lining up with TRBD2. Germline CDR1 is MNHNS and CDR2 is SASEGT. The CDR3 loop spans 17 amino acids. V lost 6 bases, J lost 2 bases, and 16 bases stayed unmatched. The CDR3 region is CASRFLMGSGNAYEQYF. The CDR3 nucleotides are TGTGCCAGCAGATTCCTGATGGGAAGCGGGAACGCCTACGAGCAGTACTTC.

V and J are TRBV3-1 and TRBJ2-3; 11 positions match TRBD2. With 6 bases clipped from V and 3 bases from J, the junction kept 8 bases outside the gene matches. From germline, CDR1 is LGHDT and CDR2 YNNKEL (reference sequence). The CDR3 runs to 16 residues. The CDR3 region is CASSWRLAGGTDTQYF. In nucleotides, the CDR3 is TGTGCCAGCAGTTGGCGCCTAGCGGGAGGTACAGATACGCAGTATTTT.